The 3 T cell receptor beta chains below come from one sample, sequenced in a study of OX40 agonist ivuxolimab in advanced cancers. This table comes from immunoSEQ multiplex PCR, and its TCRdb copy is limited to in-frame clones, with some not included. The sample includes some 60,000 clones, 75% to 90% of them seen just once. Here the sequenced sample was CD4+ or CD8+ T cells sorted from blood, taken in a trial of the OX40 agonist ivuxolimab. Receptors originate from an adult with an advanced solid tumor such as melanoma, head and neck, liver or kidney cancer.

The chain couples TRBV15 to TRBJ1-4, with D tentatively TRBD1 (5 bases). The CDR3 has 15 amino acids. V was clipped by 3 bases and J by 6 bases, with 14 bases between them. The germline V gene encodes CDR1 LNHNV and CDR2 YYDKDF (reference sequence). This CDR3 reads CATSRPSRGDEKLFF. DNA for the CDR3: TGTGCCACCAGCAGGCCCTCACGGGGGGATGAAAAACTGTTTTTT.

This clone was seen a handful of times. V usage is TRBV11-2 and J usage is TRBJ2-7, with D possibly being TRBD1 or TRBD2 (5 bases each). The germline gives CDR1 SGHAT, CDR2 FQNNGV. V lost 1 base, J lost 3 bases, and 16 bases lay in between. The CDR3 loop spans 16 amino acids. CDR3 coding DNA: TGTGCCAGCAGCTTAGCAGGGACCGGAGGTCTCTACGAGCAGTACTTC. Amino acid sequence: CASSLAGTGGLYEQYF.

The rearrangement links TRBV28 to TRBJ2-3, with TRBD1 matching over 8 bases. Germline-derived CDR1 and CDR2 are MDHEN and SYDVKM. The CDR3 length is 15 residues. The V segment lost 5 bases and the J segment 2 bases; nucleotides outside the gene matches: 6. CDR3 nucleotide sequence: TGTGCCAGCAGTAATCGACAGGGGATCACAGATACGCAGTATTTT. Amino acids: CASSNRQGITDTQYF.